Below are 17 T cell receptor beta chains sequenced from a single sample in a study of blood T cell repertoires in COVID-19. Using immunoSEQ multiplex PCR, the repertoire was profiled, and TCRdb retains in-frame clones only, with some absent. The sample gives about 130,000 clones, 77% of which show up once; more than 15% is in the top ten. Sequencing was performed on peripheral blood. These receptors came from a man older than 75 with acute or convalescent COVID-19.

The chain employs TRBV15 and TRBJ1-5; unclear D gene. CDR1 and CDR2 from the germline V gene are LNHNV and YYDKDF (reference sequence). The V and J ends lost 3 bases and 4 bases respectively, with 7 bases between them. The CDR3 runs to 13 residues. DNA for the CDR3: TGTGCCACCAGCAGGGAACTAAATCAGCCCCAGCATTTT. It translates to CATSRELNQPQHF.

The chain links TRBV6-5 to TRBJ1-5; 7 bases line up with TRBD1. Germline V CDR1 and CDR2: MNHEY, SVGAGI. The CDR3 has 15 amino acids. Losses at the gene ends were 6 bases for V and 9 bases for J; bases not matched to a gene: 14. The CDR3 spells CASSTGQAAGRPQHF. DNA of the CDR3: TGTGCCAGCAGCACCGGACAGGCCGCGGGGAGGCCCCAGCATTTT.

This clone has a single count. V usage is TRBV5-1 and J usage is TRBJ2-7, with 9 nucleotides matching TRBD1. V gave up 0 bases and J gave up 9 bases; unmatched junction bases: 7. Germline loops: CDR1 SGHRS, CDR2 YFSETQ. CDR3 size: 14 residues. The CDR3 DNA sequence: TGCGCCAGCAGCTTGGGGACAGGGGAGGAAGCGCAGTACTTC. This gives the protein CASSLGTGEEAQYF.

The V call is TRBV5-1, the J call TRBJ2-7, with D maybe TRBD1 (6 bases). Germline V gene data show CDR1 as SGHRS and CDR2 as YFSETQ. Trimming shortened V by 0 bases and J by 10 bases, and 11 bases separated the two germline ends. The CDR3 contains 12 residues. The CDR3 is CASSLGGGPQYF. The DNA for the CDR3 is TGCGCCAGCAGCTTGGGAGGGGGTCCTCAGTACTTC.

CDR3 coding DNA: TGTGCCAGCAGCCAAACAGTTCTATCCTACAATGAGCAGTTCTTC. It codes for CASSQTVLSYNEQFF. The chain is built from TRBV4-2 and TRBJ2-1; no reliable D call. Germline CDR1 and CDR2: LGHNA and YNFKEQ. Trimming left V 2 bases short and J 1 base short, with 9 bases between. The CDR3 covers 15 residues.

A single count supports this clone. CDR3 loop: CASSLATGQGAREQYF. As DNA, the CDR3 is TGTGCCAGCAGCTTAGCGACGGGACAGGGAGCAAGGGAGCAGTACTTC. V and J are TRBV7-9 and TRBJ2-7; 9 bases line up with TRBD1. Germline V gene lookup returns CDR1 SEHNR and CDR2 FQNEAQ (reference sequence). The CDR3 runs to 16 residues. The V segment lost 0 bases and the J segment 7 bases; nucleotides outside the gene matches: 10.

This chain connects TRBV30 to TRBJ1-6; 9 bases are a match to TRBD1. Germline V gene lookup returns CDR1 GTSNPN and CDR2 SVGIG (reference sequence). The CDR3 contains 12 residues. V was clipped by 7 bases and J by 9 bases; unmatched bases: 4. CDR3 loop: CASGQGTSPLHF. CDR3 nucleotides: TGTGCCTCGGGACAGGGTACTTCACCCCTCCACTTT.

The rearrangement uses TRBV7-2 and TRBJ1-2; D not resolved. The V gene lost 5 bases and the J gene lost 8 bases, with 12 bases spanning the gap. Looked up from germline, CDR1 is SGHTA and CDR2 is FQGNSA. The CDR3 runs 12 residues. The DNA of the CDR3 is TGTGCCAGCAGCAATATACTCGCAGGCTACACCTTC. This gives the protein CASSNILAGYTF.

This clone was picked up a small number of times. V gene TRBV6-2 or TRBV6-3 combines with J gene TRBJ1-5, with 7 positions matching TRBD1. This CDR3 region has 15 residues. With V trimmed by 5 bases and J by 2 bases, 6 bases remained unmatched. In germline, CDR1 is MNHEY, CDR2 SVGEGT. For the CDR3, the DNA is TGTGCCAGCAGTCAGACAGGGATCGGCAATCAGCCCCAGCATTTT. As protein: CASSQTGIGNQPQHF.

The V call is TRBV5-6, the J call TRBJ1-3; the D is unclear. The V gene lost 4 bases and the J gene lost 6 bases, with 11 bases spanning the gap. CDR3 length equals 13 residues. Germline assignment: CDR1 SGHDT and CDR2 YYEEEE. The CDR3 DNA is TGTGCCAGCAGCCCCTCGGGAGTAAACACCATATATTTT. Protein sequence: CASSPSGVNTIYF.

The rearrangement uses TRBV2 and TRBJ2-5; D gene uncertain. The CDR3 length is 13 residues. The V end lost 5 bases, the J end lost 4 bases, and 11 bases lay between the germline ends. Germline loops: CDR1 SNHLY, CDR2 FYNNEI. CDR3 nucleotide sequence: TGTGCCAGCAGTACTTACGAGAGAGAGACCCAGTACTTC. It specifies CASSTYERETQYF.

The CDR3 loop reads CASSLWTDNYGYTF. CDR3 nucleotides: TGTGCCAGCAGCCTTTGGACAGACAACTATGGCTACACCTTC. The rearrangement uses TRBV7-9 and TRBJ1-2, with D possibly being TRBD1 (6 bases). Trimming stripped 5 bases from V and 2 bases from J, with 12 bases between. The CDR3 contains 14 residues. Germline V gene lookup returns CDR1 SEHNR and CDR2 FQNEAQ (reference sequence). Full variable domain (outside the CDR3, taken from reference TRBV7-9 and TRBJ1-2): DTGVSQNPRHKITKRGQNVTFRCDPISEHNRLYWYRQTLGQGPEFLTYFQNEAQLEKSRLLSDRFSAERPKGSFSTLEIQRTEQGDSAMYLCASSLWTDNYGYTFGSGTRLTVV.

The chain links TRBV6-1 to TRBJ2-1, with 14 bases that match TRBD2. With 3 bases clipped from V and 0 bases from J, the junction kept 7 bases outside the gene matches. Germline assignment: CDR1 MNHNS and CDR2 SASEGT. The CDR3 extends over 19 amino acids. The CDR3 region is CASSEVGLAGARSYNEQFF. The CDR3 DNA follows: TGTGCCAGCAGTGAGGTGGGACTAGCGGGGGCCCGCTCCTACAATGAGCAGTTCTTC.

CDR3 protein: CASSPRYAGELFF. CDR3 bases: TGTGCCAGCAGCCCCCGGTATGCCGGGGAGCTGTTTTTT. This chain joins TRBV9 and TRBJ2-2; D uncertain. The germline V and J ends were trimmed by 4 bases and 6 bases, with 10 bases remaining between them. The CDR3 sequence is 13 residues long. From germline, CDR1 is SGDLS and CDR2 YYNGEE.

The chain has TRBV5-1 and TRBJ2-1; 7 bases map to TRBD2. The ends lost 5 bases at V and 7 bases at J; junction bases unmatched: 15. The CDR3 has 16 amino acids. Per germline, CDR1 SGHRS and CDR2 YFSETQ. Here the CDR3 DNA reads TGCGCCAGCAGACCCCTCCTAGCGGCCGGGCTTAATGAGCAGTTCTTC. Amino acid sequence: CASRPLLAAGLNEQFF.

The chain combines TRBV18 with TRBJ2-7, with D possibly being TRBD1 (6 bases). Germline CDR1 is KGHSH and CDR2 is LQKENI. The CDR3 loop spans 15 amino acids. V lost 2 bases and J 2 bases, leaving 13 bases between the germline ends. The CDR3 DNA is TGTGCCAGCTCACCAATCCGGGACACCACCTACGAGCAGTACTTC. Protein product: CASSPIRDTTYEQYF.

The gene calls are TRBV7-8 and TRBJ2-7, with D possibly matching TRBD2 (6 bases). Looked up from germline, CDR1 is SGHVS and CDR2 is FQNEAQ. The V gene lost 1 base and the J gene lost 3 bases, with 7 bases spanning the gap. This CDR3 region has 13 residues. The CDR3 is CASSLVGGYEQYF. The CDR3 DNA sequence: TGTGCCAGCAGCTTAGTGGGGGGCTACGAGCAGTACTTC.